These 16 T cell receptor beta chains were all obtained from the same sample, sequenced in a study of T cells in localized non-small cell lung cancer. The data were produced by immunoSEQ multiplex PCR, yet TCRdb's version contains in-frame clones alone and is incomplete. The sample shows roughly 21,000 clones, 90% of them seen only once. The source was peripheral blood, collected before any cancer treatment. The receptor set was obtained from a woman between 35 and 70 years old with stage I lung adenocarcinoma.

This clone was seen a few times. The chain is built from TRBV28 and TRBJ2-2; the match to TRBD2 covers 11 bases. This CDR3 is 14 amino acids long. Germline CDR1 reads MDHEN; CDR2 reads SYDVKM. The V and J ends lost 9 bases and 4 bases, in that order; junction bases with no gene match: 4. Here the CDR3 reads CASLAGGSTGELFF. Written as DNA, the CDR3 is TGTGCCAGTTTAGCGGGAGGGAGCACCGGGGAGCTGTTTTTT.

The V and J genes are TRBV7-2 and TRBJ2-5; tentative D call: TRBD1 (5 bases). Germline V gene sequence: CDR1 SGHTA, CDR2 FQGNSA. The CDR3 covers 14 residues. Deletions cut 1 base from V and 5 bases from J, with 11 bases between. The CDR3 DNA is TGTGCCAGCAGCTTAGGGGGCCTCTCTGAGACCCAGTACTTC. It specifies CASSLGGLSETQYF. Using reference TRBV7-2 and TRBJ2-5 for the parts outside the CDR3, the full variable domain is GAGVSQSPSNKVTEKGKDVELRCDPISGHTALYWYRQSLGQGLEFLIYFQGNSAPDKSGLPSDRFSAERTGGSVSTLTIQRTQQEDSAVYLCASSLGGLSETQYFGPGTRLLVL.

V and J are TRBV6-1 and TRBJ1-2, with D possibly being TRBD1 (6 bases). From germline, CDR1 is MNHNS and CDR2 SASEGT. Trimming shortened V by 3 bases and J by 2 bases, and 13 bases separated the two germline ends. The CDR3 consists of 15 residues. The CDR3 here is CASSEEGQGNYGYTF. CDR3 in DNA: TGTGCCAGCAGTGAGGAGGGGCAGGGGAACTATGGCTACACCTTC.

J is TRBJ2-2 and V is TRBV7-9; D unresolved. With 7 bases removed from V and 7 bases from J, the gap between germline ends came to 13 bases. CDR1 is SEHNR and CDR2 is FQNEAQ in the germline V gene (reference sequence). The length of the CDR3 is 13 residues. CDR3: CASTAESGGELFF. CDR3 coding DNA: TGTGCCAGCACTGCGGAATCGGGCGGGGAGCTGTTTTTT.

V and J are TRBV7-9 and TRBJ2-7; the D gene is possibly TRBD1 (6 bases). V was clipped by 2 bases and J by 5 bases, with 19 bases between them. This CDR3 has 16 residues. In germline, CDR1 is SEHNR, CDR2 FQNEAQ (reference sequence). In nucleotides, the CDR3 is TGTGCCAGCAGCTTAAGCTTTACAGGGATCCCGGACGAGCAGTACTTC. Translated, it gives CASSLSFTGIPDEQYF.

The J gene is TRBJ1-2, the V gene TRBV6-6; 9 bases fit TRBD1. CDR3 length equals 16 residues. In germline, CDR1 is MNHNY, CDR2 SVGAGI (reference sequence). Unmatched junction bases numbered 12, after V lost 2 bases and J lost 8 bases. The CDR3 loop reads CASSYRDRERKDGYTF. As DNA, the CDR3 is TGTGCCAGCAGTTACCGGGACAGGGAGCGTAAGGACGGCTACACCTTC.

The chain carries TRBV20-1 and TRBJ2-7, with D unclear. V gave up 5 bases and J gave up 3 bases, with 8 bases separating them. The CDR3 runs to 11 residues. Germline loops: CDR1 DFQATT, CDR2 SNEGSKA (reference sequence). The CDR3 loop reads CSAPMGYEQYF. The CDR3 nucleotides read TGCAGTGCTCCCATGGGCTACGAGCAGTACTTC.

This clone was seen just once. V is TRBV11-3 and J is TRBJ2-5; 9 bases map to TRBD2. The ends lost 0 bases at V and 1 base at J; junction bases unmatched: 15. Germline CDR1 reads SGHNT; CDR2 reads YENEEA. The CDR3 covers 20 residues. The CDR3 reads CASSLEFDLGGRALQETQYF. As DNA, the CDR3 is TGTGCCAGCAGCTTAGAATTTGATCTCGGCGGGAGGGCCCTCCAAGAGACCCAGTACTTC.

The chain links TRBV28 to TRBJ2-3; D perhaps matches TRBD1 (6 bases). The CDR3 is 14 residues long. V gave up 3 bases and J gave up 6 bases, with 13 bases separating them. Per germline, CDR1 MDHEN and CDR2 SYDVKM. The CDR3 loop reads CASSFGRGWDTQYF. Written as DNA, the CDR3 is TGTGCCAGCAGTTTCGGCAGGGGTTGGGATACGCAGTATTTT.

The chain couples TRBV6-5 to TRBJ1-5; D uncertain. This CDR3 contains 13 residues. Germline V gene data show CDR1 as MNHEY and CDR2 as SVGAGI. V lost 0 bases to trimming and J lost 7 bases, with 7 bases between them. This CDR3 is CASSYSKSQPQHF. For the CDR3, the DNA is TGTGCCAGCAGTTACTCGAAGAGCCAGCCCCAGCATTTT.

The V gene is TRBV5-5, the J gene TRBJ2-7, with 9 bases fitting TRBD1. In germline, CDR1 is SGHKS, CDR2 YYEKEE (reference sequence). The CDR3 extends over 15 amino acids. After removal of 4 bases from V and 4 bases from J, the junction contained 9 bases not matched to a gene. This CDR3 is CASSAGGTGLYEQYF. The CDR3 DNA reads TGTGCCAGCAGCGCAGGAGGGACAGGGTTGTACGAGCAGTACTTC.

The CDR3 DNA is TGTGCCAGCAGTGAGGGAGGACTCACAGATACGCAGTATTTT. It is translated as CASSEGGLTDTQYF. This sequence joins TRBV2 and TRBJ2-3; tentatively, D is TRBD2 (6 bases). Deletions cut 3 bases from V and 2 bases from J, with 9 bases between. This CDR3 comprises 14 residues. The germline gives CDR1 SNHLY, CDR2 FYNNEI.

The rearrangement uses TRBV7-8 and TRBJ1-1; D not resolved. V dropped 1 base and J dropped 1 base, with 10 bases sitting between them. The CDR3 sequence is 15 residues long. Germline V lookup: CDR1 SGHVS, CDR2 FQNEAQ. The CDR3 DNA reads TGTGCCAGCAGCTTAGTGATTGGGGAGAACACTGAAGCTTTCTTT. This gives the protein CASSLVIGENTEAFF.

The rearrangement joins TRBV19 to TRBJ1-2; D is perhaps TRBD1 (5 bases). Per germline, CDR1 LNHDA and CDR2 SQIVND (reference sequence). Trimming cost V 4 bases and J 1 base, with 13 bases left between them. The length of the CDR3 is 15 residues. The CDR3 here is CASSTTGGFNYGYTF. As DNA, the CDR3 is TGTGCCAGTAGTACCACAGGAGGATTTAACTATGGCTACACCTTC.

This clone is a singleton in its sample. V and J are TRBV21-1 and TRBJ2-1. TRBV21-1 counts as a pseudogene. The CDR3 contains 18 residues. CDR3: CASSKGEGLYRSYNEQFF. As DNA, the CDR3 is TGTGCCAGCAGCAAAGGTGAGGGGCTTTATAGGTCCTACAATGAGCAGTTCTTC.

The rearrangement joins TRBV7-9 to TRBJ1-4; D is possibly TRBD1 (6 bases). From germline, CDR1 is SEHNR and CDR2 FQNEAQ (reference sequence). Trimming removed 1 base from V and 6 bases from J, with 12 bases in between. CDR3 length equals 15 residues. CDR3 protein: CASSLGGGLDEKLFF. Written as DNA, the CDR3 is TGTGCCAGCAGCTTAGGTGGGGGCCTGGATGAAAAACTGTTTTTT.